Listed below are T cell receptor beta chains from one sample, sequenced in a study of T cell repertoires in cytomegalovirus infection. No antigen has been assigned to these receptors. TCRdb ran MiXCR on the reads and lists one entry per CDR3 protein. The table lists fewer than 200,000 distinct CDR3 sequences, 20% to 25% of them singletons. The sample in question was CD8+ T cells from cultured PBMCs, obtained from culture after CMV antigen stimulation. These TCRs come from a human donor in good health (CMV status not recorded). Some clones in this sample may be carry-over from other donors' samples. Both conserved end residues are part of each CDR3. Each record gives: V gene, D gene, clone size, J gene, CDR3 DNA, CDR3 protein. A D gene is named only where the DNA matches it firmly. Clone size is not always given. Where it is, it says once, few, many or a class for expanded clones.

TRBV7-2	TRBD2	NA	TRBJ2-1	TGTGCCAGCAGCTTAGAACGGGGGGTCGATGAGCAGTTCTTC	CASSLERGVDEQFF
TRBV30	NA	few	TRBJ1-1	TGTGCCCGCGATTTGTACTTGAACACTGAAGCTTTCTTT	CARDLYLNTEAFF
TRBV4-1	NA	many	TRBJ2-7	TGCGCCAGCAGCCAAGACAGGGAAGGCTCCTACGAGCAGTACTTC	CASSQDREGSYEQYF
TRBV7-8	NA	NA	TRBJ1-5	TGTGCCAGCAGCTTAGAGGTCGGGGGCAATCAGCCCCAGCATTTT	CASSLEVGGNQPQHF
TRBV7-9	TRBD1	few	TRBJ1-2	TGTGCCAGCAGCCAGCGGACAGGAGCCCCTAACTATGGCTACACCTTC	CASSQRTGAPNYGYTF
TRBV27	NA	NA	TRBJ2-2	TGTGCCAGCAGTTTACTGAGGGGCAACACCGGGGAGCTGTTTTTT	CASSLLRGNTGELFF
TRBV4-1	TRBD1	many	TRBJ1-5	TGCGCCAGCAGCCAAGCGACAGGGGATCAGCCCCAGCATTTT	CASSQATGDQPQHF
TRBV7-9	NA	few	TRBJ2-1	TGTGCCAGCAGCTATAATCCCGGGAAGCAGTTCTTC	CASSYNPGKQFF
TRBV7-8	NA	many	TRBJ1-1	TGTGCCAGCAGCCCGTGGGGGACTACGAACACTGAAGCTTTCTTT	CASSPWGTTNTEAFF
TRBV7-9	NA	few	TRBJ2-3	TGTGCCAGCAGCTACTCGGCAGATACGCAGTATTTT	CASSYSADTQYF
TRBV25-1	NA	NA	TRBJ2-6	TGTGCCAGCAGTACGGGGGTCCTTCTGACTTTC	CASSTGVLLTF
TRBV19	TRBD1	NA	TRBJ1-1	TGTGCCAGTAGTGAGGCAGGGGGAGCGAACACTGAAGCTTTCTTT	CASSEAGGANTEAFF
TRBV18	NA	NA	TRBJ1-1	TGTGCCAGCTCACCTTCCCAGGGGCCTGAAGCTTTCTTT	CASSPSQGPEAFF
TRBV28	NA	few	TRBJ2-7	TGTGCCAGCAGTTTATCTAATTTTGGCGAGCAGTACTTC	CASSLSNFGEQYF
TRBV7-6	NA	NA	TRBJ2-3	TGTGCCAGCAGCTCCCTTGGTGGCACTACTAGCACAGATACGCAGTATTTT	CASSSLGGTTSTDTQYF
TRBV12-3/TRBV12-4	TRBD1	NA	TRBJ2-2	TGTGCCAGCAGACCGGGACAGGGATCCGGGGAGCTGTTTTTT	CASRPGQGSGELFF
TRBV12-3/TRBV12-4	TRBD1	few	TRBJ2-5	TGTGCCAGCAGTCCCTGGGACAGGGGAGAGACCCAGTACTTC	CASSPWDRGETQYF
TRBV4-1	NA	NA	TRBJ1-5	TGCGCCAGCAGCCAAGGACAGGCGAGCAATCAGCCCCAGCATTTT	CASSQGQASNQPQHF
TRBV6-2/TRBV6-3	NA	NA	TRBJ1-1	TGTGCCAGCAGTACGGGGCCAGGAGCTTTCTTT	CASSTGPGAFF
TRBV7-2	NA	NA	TRBJ1-1	TGTGCCAGCAGCTTAGCTCGGGGGAAGGTGAACACTGAAGCTTTCTTT	CASSLARGKVNTEAFF
TRBV7-2	NA	few	TRBJ1-1	TGTGCCAGCAGCCCCCTGGGGGTTAAGAACACTGAAGCTTTCTTT	CASSPLGVKNTEAFF
TRBV12-3/TRBV12-4	NA	NA	TRBJ2-3	TGTGCCAGCAGTTCGGCGGGCAACACAGATACGCAGTATTTT	CASSSAGNTDTQYF
TRBV6-1	NA	few	TRBJ2-7	TGTGCCAGCAGGGACAGTTCTCGGTCCTACGAGCAGTACTTC	CASRDSSRSYEQYF
TRBV7-9	NA	few	TRBJ1-1	TGTGCCATACCCGGCAGGGACACTGAAGCTTTCTTT	CAIPGRDTEAFF
TRBV12-3/TRBV12-4	NA	NA	TRBJ2-1	TGTGCCAGCGGTTTCGCTGGTGAGCAGTTCTTC	CASGFAGEQFF
TRBV12-3/TRBV12-4	NA	few	TRBJ2-2	TGTGCCAGCAGTTTGAGGCTGAACACCGGGGAGCTGTTTTTT	CASSLRLNTGELFF
TRBV9	TRBD1	NA	TRBJ2-7	TGTGCCAGCAGCGTAGGGGGCAGGGGGCACTACGAGCAGTACTTC	CASSVGGRGHYEQYF
TRBV6-2/TRBV6-3	TRBD1	many	TRBJ2-5	TGTGCCAGCGGTTCACGGACAGGGGGCGCGGAGACCCAGTACTTC	CASGSRTGGAETQYF
TRBV4-3	NA	NA	TRBJ1-5	TGCGCCAGCAGCCAAGATGGCAGGCTTAATCAGCCCCAGCATTTT	CASSQDGRLNQPQHF
TRBV11-1	TRBD2	NA	TRBJ2-7	TGTGCCAGCAGCTTTAACCTGGGACTAGCGGACTACGAGCAGTACTTC	CASSFNLGLADYEQYF
TRBV7-6	TRBD1	few	TRBJ1-1	TGTGCCAGCAGCCAACAGGGGGCCACTGAAGCTTTCTTT	CASSQQGATEAFF
TRBV5-1	TRBD1	many	TRBJ2-7	TGCGCCAGCAGCTCGCGGACAGGGCTATACGAGCAGTACTTC	CASSSRTGLYEQYF
TRBV27	TRBD1	few	TRBJ2-7	TGTGCCAGCAGTTTAGGGACAGGGGTTCACGAGCAGTACTTC	CASSLGTGVHEQYF
TRBV20-1	NA	NA	TRBJ2-7	TGCAGTGCTAGGCCCAGGGCCTCCTACGAGCAGTACTTC	CSARPRASYEQYF
TRBV7-2	NA	few	TRBJ2-1	TGTGCCAGCAGCTTGGGGGGAGGCGGAAACAATGAGCAGTTCTTC	CASSLGGGGNNEQFF
TRBV4-2	NA	NA	TRBJ1-4	TGTGCCAGCAGCCAAGTCCCAGGAGATATTAAGGGACTGTTTTTT	CASSQVPGDIKGLFF
TRBV7-2	NA	few	TRBJ2-2	TGTGCCAGCAGCTTAAGGGGGGCAGGGAAGAACACCGGGGAGCTGTTTTTT	CASSLRGAGKNTGELFF